What follows are 23 T cell receptor beta chains derived from one specimen sequenced in a study of T cell responses to AZD1222 COVID-19 vaccine. This table comes from immunoSEQ multiplex PCR, and its TCRdb copy is limited to in-frame clones, with some not included. This sample has about 84,000 clones; approximately 85% occur once, and the top ten carry 9% to 14%. Material: peripheral blood, obtained 28 days after the second AZD1222 dose. These receptors originate from an adult who received the AZD1222 COVID-19 vaccine.

This clone was observed a few times. The gene calls are TRBV19 and TRBJ2-1; D gene unclear. The V gene lost 5 bases and the J gene lost 12 bases, with 17 bases spanning the gap. CDR1 is LNHDA and CDR2 is SQIVND in the germline V gene (reference sequence). This CDR3 is 13 amino acids long. CDR3: CASSSRLETRQFF. The CDR3 DNA reads TGTGCCAGTAGTTCCCGACTGGAAACACGGCAGTTCTTC.

V and J are TRBV12-5 and TRBJ1-5; no definite D call. Trimming removed 1 base from V and 3 bases from J, with 1 base in between. The CDR3 runs 12 residues. Looked up from germline, CDR1 is LGHNT and CDR2 is FRNRAP. The CDR3 sequence is CASGLDNQPQHF. The CDR3 nucleotides are TGTGCTAGTGGTTTGGACAATCAGCCCCAGCATTTT.

The rearrangement links TRBV28 to TRBJ2-7; TRBD2 is a possible D gene (6 bases). Per the germline V gene, CDR1 is MDHEN and CDR2 is SYDVKM. The V end lost 5 bases, the J end lost 3 bases, and 17 bases lay between the germline ends. CDR3 length: 15 residues. CDR3 in amino acids: CASSPSIGSNYEQYF. The CDR3 coding sequence is TGTGCCAGCAGTCCTTCGATCGGGAGTAACTACGAGCAGTACTTC.

The chain joins TRBV5-6 to TRBJ2-3, with D tentatively TRBD2 (6 bases). CDR3 length equals 16 residues. Germline assignment: CDR1 SGHDT and CDR2 YYEEEE. Trimming shortened V by 0 bases and J by 3 bases, and 14 bases separated the two germline ends. This chain's CDR3 is CASSLGVRGTTDTQYF. CDR3 DNA sequence: TGTGCCAGCAGCTTGGGTGTCAGAGGGACTACAGATACGCAGTATTTT.

Here the CDR3 DNA reads TGTGCCAGCAGTTACTCCCCCGAGGGGGGCGAGCAGTACTTC. It encodes CASSYSPEGGEQYF. V and J are TRBV6-5 and TRBJ2-7; D is possibly TRBD1 or TRBD2 (6 bases each). Per the germline V gene, CDR1 is MNHEY and CDR2 is SVGAGI. The CDR3 is 14 residues long. Trimming pared 0 bases from V and 6 bases from J, leaving 12 bases between.

The chain uses TRBV29-1 and TRBJ1-3; D remains ambiguous. The V and J ends lost 4 bases and 0 bases respectively, with 4 bases between them. The CDR3 extends over 12 amino acids. The V gene's germline CDR1 is SQVTM and CDR2 ANQGSEA. The CDR3 loop is CSVASSGNTIYF. The CDR3 DNA reads as TGCAGCGTTGCCAGCTCTGGAAACACCATATATTTT.

Within the sample, this clone is medium-sized (0.01 to 0.1%). This chain links TRBV27 with TRBJ2-7; 8 bases are shared with TRBD1. CDR3 length equals 14 residues. The germline V gene encodes CDR1 MNHEY and CDR2 SMNVEV (reference sequence). With V trimmed by 8 bases and J by 5 bases, 11 bases remained unmatched. CDR3 coding DNA: TGTGCCAGCGGAACAGCGGACAGGGCCAACGAGCAGTACTTC. Translation: CASGTADRANEQYF.

This clone was observed once. This rearrangement joins TRBV5-1 to TRBJ2-3; no definite D call. V lost 4 bases to trimming and J lost 0 bases, with 12 bases between them. This CDR3 region has 15 residues. CDR1 and CDR2 (germline): SGHRS, YFSETQ. CDR3 residues: CASSPSGGSTDTQYF. The CDR3 DNA is TGCGCCAGCAGCCCCTCGGGCGGTAGCACAGATACGCAGTATTTT.

CDR3 sequence: CASSQSGGASTYGYTF. CDR3 DNA sequence: TGTGCCAGCAGCCAAAGTGGCGGAGCCTCCACTTATGGCTACACCTTC. V and J are TRBV5-4 and TRBJ1-2; D gene ambiguous. V gave up 4 bases and J gave up 5 bases, with 21 bases separating them. Germline CDR1 is SGHNT and CDR2 is YYREEE (reference sequence). This CDR3 contains 16 residues.

This rearrangement joins TRBV20-1 to TRBJ2-1, with TRBD2 as a possible D gene (5 bases). Trimming stripped 7 bases from V and 10 bases from J, with 14 bases between. CDR3 length: 11 residues. Germline CDR1 and CDR2: DFQATT and SNEGSKA (reference sequence). The CDR3 loop reads CSGARVGEQFF. The CDR3 coding sequence is TGCAGTGGGGCGCGGGTGGGGGAGCAGTTCTTC.

The rearrangement uses TRBV7-8 and TRBJ1-5, with 9 bases lining up with TRBD1. The CDR3 contains 18 residues. Trimming took 5 bases from V and 3 from J; bases not matched to a gene: 14. Germline CDR1 is SGHVS and CDR2 is FQNEAQ. CDR3 region: CASSPRPRTGANNQPQHF. In DNA, the CDR3 is TGTGCCAGCAGCCCAAGGCCCCGGACAGGGGCCAACAATCAGCCCCAGCATTTT.

The chain carries TRBV3-1 (or the pseudogene TRBV3-2) and TRBJ1-1; 7 nucleotides match TRBD1. The J segment lost 6 bases and the V segment lost 1 base, leaving 5 bases of the junction unmatched. This CDR3 spans 14 amino acids. CDR1 and CDR2 (germline): LGHDT, YNNKEL (reference sequence). The CDR3 protein is CASSQASGQAEAFF. The CDR3 region has the DNA TGTGCCAGCAGCCAAGCTTCCGGACAGGCTGAAGCTTTCTTT.

The chain joins TRBV19 to TRBJ2-3; D may be TRBD1 or TRBD2 (5 bases each). Trimming cost V 1 base and J 0 bases, with 8 bases left between them. The CDR3 is 15 residues long. Per germline, CDR1 LNHDA and CDR2 SQIVND (reference sequence). CDR3 residues: CASSIAGLSTDTQYF. The CDR3, as DNA: TGTGCCAGTAGTATAGCGGGGCTTAGCACAGATACGCAGTATTTT.

CDR3 in DNA: TGTGCCAGCAGTTATGCCGCCGGGCCCCAGCATTTT. Amino acid sequence: CASSYAAGPQHF. This rearrangement joins TRBV6-2 or TRBV6-3 to TRBJ1-5, with unresolved D. V dropped 3 bases and J dropped 9 bases, with 9 bases sitting between them. The CDR3 has 12 residues. Germline V lookup: CDR1 MNHEY, CDR2 SVGEGT.

The chain carries TRBV7-2 and TRBJ2-2; D is ambiguous. The CDR3 consists of 16 residues. Trimming pared 2 bases from V and 5 bases from J, leaving 15 bases between. Germline CDR1 SGHTA, CDR2 FQGNSA. CDR3 nucleotide sequence: TGTGCCAGCAGCTTACGGCTAGGCGGAATGACCGGGGAGCTGTTTTTT. It specifies CASSLRLGGMTGELFF.

Worth noting for this clone: Relative to the germline gene, one junction end is altered; a read error may explain this. CDR3: CASWTGPSGNQPQHF. The CDR3 region has the DNA TGTGCCAGCTGGACAGGCCCCTCCGGCAATCAGCCCCAACATTTT. V is TRBV6-5 and J is TRBJ1-5, with 7 bases lining up with TRBD1. Germline values: CDR1 MNHEY, CDR2 SVGAGI. CDR3 length: 15 amino acids.

CDR3 in DNA: TGTGCCAGCAGCAAATCTTCTGGTGGGGACAGCCAAGAGACCCAGTACTTC. As protein: CASSKSSGGDSQETQYF. This rearrangement joins TRBV21-1 to TRBJ2-5; TRBD1 is the table's D call, not checked against the DNA. TRBV21-1 is described as a pseudogene. The CDR3 consists of 17 residues.

In nucleotides, the CDR3 is TGTGCCAGCAGCTTTTCGGACGGTTACACTGAAGCTTTCTTT. It codes for CASSFSDGYTEAFF. The V call is TRBV7-9, the J call TRBJ1-1, with no clear D. The V end was cut by 3 bases, the J end by 3 bases, with 11 bases between. The CDR3 sequence is 14 residues long. Germline CDR1 reads SEHNR; CDR2 reads FQNEAQ (reference sequence). The whole variable domain, remainder taken from reference TRBV7-9 and TRBJ1-1, is DTGVSQNPRHKITKRGQNVTFRCDPISEHNRLYWYRQTLGQGPEFLTYFQNEAQLEKSRLLSDRFSAERPKGSFSTLEIQRTEQGDSAMYLCASSFSDGYTEAFFGQGTRLTVV.

The V call is TRBV10-1, the J call TRBJ1-1; a weak D match, TRBD1 (5 bases). The CDR3 extends over 13 amino acids. Trimming left V 1 base short and J 7 bases short, with 10 bases between. Germline V gene lookup returns CDR1 WNHNN and CDR2 SYGVQD (reference sequence). CDR3 amino acids: CASSEWGNDEAFF. CDR3 DNA sequence: TGCGCCAGCAGTGAGTGGGGGAACGATGAAGCTTTCTTT.

This chain links TRBV4-1 with TRBJ2-1; 7 nucleotides match TRBD2. Trimming cost V 5 bases and J 4 bases; bases outside gene matches: 14. This CDR3 is 17 amino acids long. Germline V CDR1 and CDR2: MGHRA, YSYEKL. CDR3 DNA sequence: TGCGCCAGCAGCTCCTCCTCGGCAGCGGGACGATACAATGAGCAGTTCTTC. It encodes CASSSSSAAGRYNEQFF.

The V and J genes are TRBV6-5 and TRBJ1-2, with D possibly being TRBD1 (5 bases). V was shortened by 0 bases and J by 8 bases, with 16 bases between the two germline ends. CDR1 and CDR2 from the germline V gene are MNHEY and SVGAGI. The length of the CDR3 is 15 residues. CDR3 DNA: TGTGCCAGCAGTTACTCCTCGGGACTGAAAAGCGGCTACACCTTC. Amino acids: CASSYSSGLKSGYTF.

The V gene is TRBV28, the J gene TRBJ2-5; D not resolved. Between the trimmed V and J ends, which lost 3 bases and 4 bases, there was a span of 12 bases. There are 14 residues in the CDR3. Germline-derived CDR1 and CDR2 are MDHEN and SYDVKM. The DNA for the CDR3 is TGTGCCAGCAGTTTCTACACGGCACTAGAGACCCAGTACTTC. Its translation is CASSFYTALETQYF.

V is TRBV28 and J is TRBJ1-1; tentative D call: TRBD1 (5 bases). V lost 5 bases and J 1 base, leaving 11 bases between the germline ends. Germline-derived CDR1 and CDR2 are MDHEN and SYDVKM. The CDR3 runs 14 residues. The CDR3 spells CASSPPQENTEAFF. CDR3 DNA: TGTGCCAGCAGTCCGCCACAGGAGAACACTGAAGCTTTCTTT.